This TCR beta chain was sequenced during a study of control samples from healthy donors and cancer patients. Sequenced by immunoSEQ multiplex PCR; TCRdb stores in-frame clones only, minus some. Of roughly 150,000 clones listed, around 88% are singletons. The CDR3 runs to 17 residues. The gene calls are TRBV21-1 and TRBJ1-4; the DNA was not compared with TRBD1, the D call given in the table. TRBV21-1 is marked as a pseudogene. The receptor's source is a man younger than 35 in good health. The sample was blood. The CDR3 is CASRTTPEHTGDEKLFF. CDR3 DNA sequence: TGTGCCAGCAGAACCACCCCTGAACATACAGGGGATGAAAAACTGTTTTTT.